The source of this T cell receptor beta chain is a study of vaccination and CD4 T cells after COVID-19. About the research overall: The study collected post-vaccine samples a median approximately 70 days after dose two, with a range of 14 to 241.

Cultured CD4+ T cell DNA underwent sequencing with the Oncomine TCR Beta short-read assay. TCRdb processed the PCR reads anew with MiXCR; each CDR3 protein has one entry. The sample records fewer than 20,000 distinct CDR3 sequences, around half being singletons. On this clonotype: Its target is not known.

Treatment specified: approximately nine-day PBMC culture with coronavirus spike peptide pools or control peptides (ViraFEST assay). The V gene's germline CDR1 is LNHDA and CDR2 SQIVND (reference sequence). CDR3 length: 13 amino acids. V was pared by 4 bases and J by 4 bases, with 10 bases between. The source material was CD4+ T cells from blood, cultured in vitro, sampled before SARS-CoV-2 vaccination. The V and J genes are TRBV19 and TRBJ1-2; a weak D match, TRBD1 (5 bases). The TCR originated in a human donor who had recovered from COVID-19. The CDR3 sequence is CASSKTEIYGYTF. The CDR3 nucleotides read TGTGCCAGTAGTAAGACAGAAATCTATGGCTACACCTTC. The complete variable domain, with remaining parts taken from reference TRBV19 and TRBJ1-2, reads DGGITQSPKYLFRKEGQNVTLSCEQNLNHDAMYWYRQDPGQGLRLIYYSQIVNDFQKGDIAEGYSVSREKKESFPLTVTSAQKNPTAFYLCASSKTEIYGYTFGSGTRLTVV.